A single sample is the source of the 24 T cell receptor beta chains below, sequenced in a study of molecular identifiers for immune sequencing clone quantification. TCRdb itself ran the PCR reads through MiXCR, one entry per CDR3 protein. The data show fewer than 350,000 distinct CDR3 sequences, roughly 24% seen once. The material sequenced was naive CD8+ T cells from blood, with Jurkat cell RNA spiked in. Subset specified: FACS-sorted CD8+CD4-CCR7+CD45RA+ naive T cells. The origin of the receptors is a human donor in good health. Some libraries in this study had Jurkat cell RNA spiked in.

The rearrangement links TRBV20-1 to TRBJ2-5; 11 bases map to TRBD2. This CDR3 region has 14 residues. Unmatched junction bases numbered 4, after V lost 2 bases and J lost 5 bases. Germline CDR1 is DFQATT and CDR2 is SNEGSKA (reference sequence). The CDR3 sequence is CSARTSGSGETQYF. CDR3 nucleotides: TGCAGTGCTAGAACTAGCGGGAGCGGGGAGACCCAGTACTTC.

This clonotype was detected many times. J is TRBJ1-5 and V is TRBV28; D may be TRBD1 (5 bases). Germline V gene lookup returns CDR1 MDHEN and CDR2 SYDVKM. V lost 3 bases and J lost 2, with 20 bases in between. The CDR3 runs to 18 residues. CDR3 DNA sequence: TGTGCCAGCAGTTTGGATGCAGGGCTGATTTCTGGCAATCAGCCCCAGCATTTT. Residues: CASSLDAGLISGNQPQHF.

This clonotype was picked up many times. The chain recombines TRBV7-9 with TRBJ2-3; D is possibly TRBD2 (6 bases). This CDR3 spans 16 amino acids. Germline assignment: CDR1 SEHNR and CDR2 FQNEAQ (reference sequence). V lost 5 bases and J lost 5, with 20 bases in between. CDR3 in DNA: TGTGCCAGCAGCCCCCCCCTAGCGTTGAGGGGAGATACGCAGTATTTT. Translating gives CASSPPLALRGDTQYF.

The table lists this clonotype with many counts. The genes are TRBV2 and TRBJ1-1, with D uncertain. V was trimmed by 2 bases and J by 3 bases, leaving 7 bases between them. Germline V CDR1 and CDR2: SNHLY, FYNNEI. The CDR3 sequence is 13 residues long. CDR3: CASSETGYTEAFF. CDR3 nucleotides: TGTGCCAGCAGTGAAACGGGGTACACTGAAGCTTTCTTT.

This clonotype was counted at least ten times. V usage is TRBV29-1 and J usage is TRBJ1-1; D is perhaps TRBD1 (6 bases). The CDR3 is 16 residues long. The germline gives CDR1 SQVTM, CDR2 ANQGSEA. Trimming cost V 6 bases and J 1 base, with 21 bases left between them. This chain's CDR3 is CSVLHRRGGQNTEAFF. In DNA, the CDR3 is TGCAGCGTCCTACACCGGAGGGGGGGGCAGAACACTGAAGCTTTCTTT.

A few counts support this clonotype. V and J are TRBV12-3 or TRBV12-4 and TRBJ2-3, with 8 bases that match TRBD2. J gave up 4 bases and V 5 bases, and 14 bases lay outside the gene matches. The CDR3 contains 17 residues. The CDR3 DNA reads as TGTGCCAGCAGTAACCCCAGACAGGCGGGAGGTCCAGATACGCAGTATTTT. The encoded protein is CASSNPRQAGGPDTQYF.

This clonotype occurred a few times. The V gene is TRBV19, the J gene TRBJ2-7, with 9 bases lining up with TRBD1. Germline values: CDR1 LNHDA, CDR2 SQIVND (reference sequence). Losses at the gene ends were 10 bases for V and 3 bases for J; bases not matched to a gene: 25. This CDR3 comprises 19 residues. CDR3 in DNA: TGTGCCACCCCACTCCACCGGGACAGGGAGGAGGCTAGGGACTACGAGCAGTACTTC. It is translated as CATPLHRDREEARDYEQYF. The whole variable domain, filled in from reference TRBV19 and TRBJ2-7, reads DGGITQSPKYLFRKEGQNVTLSCEQNLNHDAMYWYRQDPGQGLRLIYYSQIVNDFQKGDIAEGYSVSREKKESFPLTVTSAQKNPTAFYLCATPLHRDREEARDYEQYFGPGTRLTVT.

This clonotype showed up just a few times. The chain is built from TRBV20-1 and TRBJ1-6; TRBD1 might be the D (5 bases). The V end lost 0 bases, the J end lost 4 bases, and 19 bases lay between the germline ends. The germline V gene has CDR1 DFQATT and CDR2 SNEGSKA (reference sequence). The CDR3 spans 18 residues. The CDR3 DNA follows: TGCAGTGCTAGAGATCCCTTGGGGGTATCCCCTTATAATTCACCCCTCCACTTT. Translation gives CSARDPLGVSPYNSPLHF.

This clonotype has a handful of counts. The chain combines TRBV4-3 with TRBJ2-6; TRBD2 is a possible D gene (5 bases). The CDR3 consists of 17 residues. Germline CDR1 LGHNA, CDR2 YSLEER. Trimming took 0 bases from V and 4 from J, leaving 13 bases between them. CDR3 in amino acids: CASSQDRETAGANVLTF. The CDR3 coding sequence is TGCGCCAGCAGCCAAGATCGGGAAACAGCCGGGGCCAACGTCCTGACTTTC.

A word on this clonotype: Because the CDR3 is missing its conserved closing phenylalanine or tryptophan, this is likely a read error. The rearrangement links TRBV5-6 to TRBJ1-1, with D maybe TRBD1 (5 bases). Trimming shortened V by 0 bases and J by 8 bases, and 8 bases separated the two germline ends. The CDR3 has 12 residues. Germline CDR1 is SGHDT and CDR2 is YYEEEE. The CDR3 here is CASSLGGPEAFL. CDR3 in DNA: TGTGCCAGCAGCTTGGGGGGACCCGAAGCTTTCCTT.

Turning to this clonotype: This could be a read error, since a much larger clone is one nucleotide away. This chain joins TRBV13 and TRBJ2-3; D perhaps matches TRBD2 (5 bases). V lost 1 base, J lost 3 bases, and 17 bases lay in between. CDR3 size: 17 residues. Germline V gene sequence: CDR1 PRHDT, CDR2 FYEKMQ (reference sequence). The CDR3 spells CASSLAMEPEGTDTQYF. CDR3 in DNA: TGTGCCAGCAGCTTAGCGATGGAGCCCGAGGGAACAGATACGCAGTATTTT.

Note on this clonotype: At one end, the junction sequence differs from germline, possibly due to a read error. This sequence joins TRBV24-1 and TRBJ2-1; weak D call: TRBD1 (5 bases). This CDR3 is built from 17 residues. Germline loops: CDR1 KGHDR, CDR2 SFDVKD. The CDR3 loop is CATSDSLGHSSYNEQLF. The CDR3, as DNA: TGTGCCACCAGTGATTCCCTAGGACACAGCTCCTACAATGAGCAGCTCTTC.

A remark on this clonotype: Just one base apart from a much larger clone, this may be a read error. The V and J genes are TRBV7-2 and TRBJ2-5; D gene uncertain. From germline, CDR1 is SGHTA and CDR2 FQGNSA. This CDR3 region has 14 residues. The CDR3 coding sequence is TGTGCCAGCTGCTTAGATTTTGTAGAAGAGACCCAGTACTTC. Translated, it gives CASCLDFVEETQYF.

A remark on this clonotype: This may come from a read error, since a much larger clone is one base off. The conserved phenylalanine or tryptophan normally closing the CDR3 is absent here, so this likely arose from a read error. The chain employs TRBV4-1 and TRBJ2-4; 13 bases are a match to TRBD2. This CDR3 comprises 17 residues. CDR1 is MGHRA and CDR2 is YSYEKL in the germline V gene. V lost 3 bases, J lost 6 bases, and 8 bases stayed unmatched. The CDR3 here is CASSQGLAGLSGNIQYI. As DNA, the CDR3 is TGCGCCAGCAGCCAGGGACTAGCGGGGCTATCGGGAAACATTCAGTACATC.

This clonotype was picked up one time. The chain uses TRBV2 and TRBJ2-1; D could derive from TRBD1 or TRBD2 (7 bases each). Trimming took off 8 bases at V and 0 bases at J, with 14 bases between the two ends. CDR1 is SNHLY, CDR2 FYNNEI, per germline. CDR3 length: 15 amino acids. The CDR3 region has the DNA TGTGCCAGCCTCCGGGGGGACAGCTCCTACAATGAGCAGTTCTTC. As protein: CASLRGDSSYNEQFF.

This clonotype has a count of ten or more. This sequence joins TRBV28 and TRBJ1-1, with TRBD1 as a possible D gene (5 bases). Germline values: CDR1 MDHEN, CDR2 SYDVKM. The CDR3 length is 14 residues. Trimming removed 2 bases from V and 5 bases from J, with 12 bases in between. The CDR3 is CASSLAGLETEAFF. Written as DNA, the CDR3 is TGTGCCAGCAGTTTAGCAGGGCTCGAGACTGAAGCTTTCTTT.

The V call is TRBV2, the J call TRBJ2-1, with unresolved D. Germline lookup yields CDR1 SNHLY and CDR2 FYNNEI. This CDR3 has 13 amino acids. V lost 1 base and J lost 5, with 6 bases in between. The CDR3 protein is CASSEVRDNEQFF. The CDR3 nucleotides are TGTGCCAGCAGTGAAGTCAGAGACAATGAGCAGTTCTTC.

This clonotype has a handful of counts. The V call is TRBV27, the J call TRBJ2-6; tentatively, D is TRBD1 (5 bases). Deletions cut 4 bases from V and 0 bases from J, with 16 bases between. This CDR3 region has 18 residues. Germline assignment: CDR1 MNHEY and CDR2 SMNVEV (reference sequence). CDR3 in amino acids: CASSSGFGEISGANVLTF. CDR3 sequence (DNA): TGTGCCAGCAGTTCAGGGTTTGGGGAAATCTCTGGGGCCAACGTCCTGACTTTC. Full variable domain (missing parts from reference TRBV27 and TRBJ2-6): EAQVTQNPRYLITVTGKKLTVTCSQNMNHEYMSWYRQDPGLGLRQIYYSMNVEVTDKGDVPEGYKVSRKEKRNFPLILESPSPNQTSLYFCASSSGFGEISGANVLTFGAGSRLTVL.

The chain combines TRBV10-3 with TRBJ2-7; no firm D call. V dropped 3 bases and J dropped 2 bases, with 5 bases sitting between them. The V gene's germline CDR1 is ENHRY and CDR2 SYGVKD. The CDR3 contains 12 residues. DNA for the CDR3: TGTGCCATCAGTGACCCTGCCTACGAGCAGTACTTC. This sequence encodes CAISDPAYEQYF.

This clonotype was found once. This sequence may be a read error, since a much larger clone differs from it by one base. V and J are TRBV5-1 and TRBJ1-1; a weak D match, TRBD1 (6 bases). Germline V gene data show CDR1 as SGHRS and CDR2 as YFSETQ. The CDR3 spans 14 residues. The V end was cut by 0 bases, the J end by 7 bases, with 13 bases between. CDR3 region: CASSLEGVRIEAFF. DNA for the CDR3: TGCGCCAGCAGCTTGGAGGGGGTTAGGATTGAAGCTTTCTTT.

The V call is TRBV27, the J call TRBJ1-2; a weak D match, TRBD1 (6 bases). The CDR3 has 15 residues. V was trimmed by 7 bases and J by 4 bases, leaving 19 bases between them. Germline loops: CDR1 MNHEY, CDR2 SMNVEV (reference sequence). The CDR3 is CASTLSLGGTYGYTF. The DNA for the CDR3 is TGTGCCAGCACCCTCTCACTAGGGGGAACCTATGGCTACACCTTC.

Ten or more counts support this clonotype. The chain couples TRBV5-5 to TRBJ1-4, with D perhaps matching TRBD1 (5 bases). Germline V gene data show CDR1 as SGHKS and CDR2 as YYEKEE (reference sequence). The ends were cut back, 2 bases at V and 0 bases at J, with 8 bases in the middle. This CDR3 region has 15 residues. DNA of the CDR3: TGTGCCAGCAGCTTAGGGGAGGCAACTAATGAAAAACTGTTTTTT. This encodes CASSLGEATNEKLFF.

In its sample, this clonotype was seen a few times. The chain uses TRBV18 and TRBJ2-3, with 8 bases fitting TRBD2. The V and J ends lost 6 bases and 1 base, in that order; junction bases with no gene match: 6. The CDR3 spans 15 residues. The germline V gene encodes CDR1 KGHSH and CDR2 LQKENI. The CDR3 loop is CASSSRGDGTDTQYF. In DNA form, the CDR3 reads TGTGCCAGCTCGTCGCGGGGGGATGGCACAGATACGCAGTATTTT.

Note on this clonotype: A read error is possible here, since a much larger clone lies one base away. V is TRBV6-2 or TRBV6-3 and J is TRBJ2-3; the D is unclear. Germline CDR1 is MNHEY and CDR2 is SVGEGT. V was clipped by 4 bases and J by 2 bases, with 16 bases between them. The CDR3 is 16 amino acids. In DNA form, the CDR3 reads TGTGCCAGCAGTTGGGGATTAGCAGACAACACAGATACGCAGTATTTT. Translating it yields CASSWGLADNTDTQYF.